This TCR beta chain came from a study of Graves' ophthalmopathy and Graves' hyperthyroidism. Study-level information: Peripheral blood (taken before any treatment) was collected at initial diagnosis. Whole-study findings and limits: At just over 70% sensitivity and 72.22% specificity, the model predicted progression of the ophthalmopathy. In blood appeared most of the expanded thyroid clonotypes whose frequency exceeded 0.001.

In its sample, this clonotype was seen many times. No antigen is known for it. For repertoire sequencing, the TCR beta CDR3 regions were amplified from RNA transcripts. The first round was an RT-PCR with HTBI primers, and the second round was a multiplex PCR. MiXCR, run by TCRdb on the multiplex PCR reads, gives a single entry per CDR3 protein. The sample holds 600,000 to 650,000 distinct CDR3 sequences, over 20% seen once. Trimming left V 5 bases short and J 4 bases short, with 8 bases between. CDR3 length: 12 amino acids. Germline V gene lookup returns CDR1 SEHNR and CDR2 FQNEAQ (reference sequence).

Sequenced input: peripheral blood. This TCR derives from a woman aged 18-29 years with stable Graves' hyperthyroidism. Some clones in this sample may be carry-over from other donors' samples. The J gene is TRBJ1-1, the V gene TRBV7-9; tentative D call: TRBD1 (6 bases). Written as DNA, the CDR3 is TGTGCCAGCAGCACAGGGTCCACTGAAGCTTTCTTT. This translates into CASSTGSTEAFF.